The clone carrying this TCR beta chain was seen a handful of times. The CDR3 consists of 15 residues. The ends lost 0 bases at V and 5 bases at J; junction bases unmatched: 7. The germline V gene encodes CDR1 SGHRS and CDR2 YFSETQ. As processed by the authors: Estimation of nucleated cell counts relied on the amplification of reference gene primers. Data came from immunoSEQ multiplex PCR; TCRdb stores just in-frame clones and leaves some out. Clone size and the V and J calls come from that table; the DNA yielded D and trimming. This sample carries around 100,000 clones, around nine tenths of them seen once, and the ten largest clones take 1.5% to 2%. The sample belongs to a study of blood T cell repertoires in COVID-19. Study as a whole: Acute-phase and convalescent COVID-19 samples originated in the United States, Italy and Spain. PBMCs, B-cell-depleted T cells, or T cells were the source of the cDNA or gDNA that made up the material.

V usage is TRBV5-1 and J usage is TRBJ1-2; 7 nucleotides agree with TRBD1. Sequencing was performed on peripheral blood. This TCR was sampled from a man aged 80 or over with acute or convalescent COVID-19. CDR3 region: CASSLGGQSRYGYTF. The DNA for the CDR3 is TGCGCCAGCAGCTTGGGGGGACAGTCACGGTATGGCTACACCTTC.